This T cell receptor (beta chain) was profiled in a study of blood T cell repertoires in COVID-19. Overall study: Researchers got acute and convalescent COVID-19 samples from the United States, Italy and Spain. T cells, B-cell-depleted T cells, or PBMCs supplied cDNA or gDNA.

The CDR3 runs to 11 residues. The germline V gene has CDR1 DFQATT and CDR2 SNEGSKA (reference sequence). V lost 3 bases and J lost 4, with 3 bases in between. Authors' methods: Using reference gene primer amplification, nucleated cell counts were estimated. Only in-frame clones appear in the TCRdb table, and some are missing; sequencing was by immunoSEQ multiplex PCR. V and J calls and clone size come straight from that table; D and trimming were deduced from the DNA. The table records about 140,000 clones, about 76% of them present only once. J is TRBJ2-2 and V is TRBV20-1; D uncertain. The origin of this receptor is a man at least 80 years old with acute or convalescent COVID-19. The sequenced material came from peripheral blood. The CDR3 coding sequence is TGCAGTGCTAGCTCCACCGGGGAGCTGTTTTTT. Its translation: CSASSTGELFF.